The 28 T cell receptor beta chains below all came from one sample that was sequenced in a study of vaccination effects on CD4 cells after COVID-19 (dated by TCRdb to 2022 to 2024). In the ViraFEST assay, PBMC were stimulated with viral peptide pools, and antigen-specific CD4+ T cell clonotypes were then identified by expansion using TCR sequencing. After around 10 days of culture, CD4+ T cells were isolated with the EasySep CD4+ T cell isolation kit. Receptor amplification or capture employed the immunoSEQ multiplex PCR assay. TCRdb retrieved this table from immuneACCESS and kept in-frame rearrangements only. Not all clones are present; in checked studies, unresolved V genes account for under half, and no reason is known for the remainder. The sample has 55,000 to 65,000 clones on record, 75% to 85% of them singletons. About 2.4% of the sample is taken by the ten largest. These receptors' targets are unknown.

The sample was CD4+ T cells from PBMCs cultured with HCoV-229E spike peptides, taken before COVID-19 vaccination. Reading the label with the study, this specimen's cell subset or site is: HCoV-229E spike overlapping peptide pool stimulation. Source of these receptors: a human donor who received a COVID-19 vaccine.

The V call is TRBV7-8, the J call TRBJ2-1; tentatively, D is TRBD2 (6 bases). Per germline, CDR1 SGHVS and CDR2 FQNEAQ. CDR3 length: 16 amino acids. Trimming took off 1 base at V and 5 bases at J, with 15 bases between the two ends. The CDR3 coding sequence is TGTGCCAGCAGCTTAGGTGTGGCGGGGCGCAACAATGAGCAGTTCTTC. Amino acid sequence: CASSLGVAGRNNEQFF.

This clone is a singleton in its sample. The chain links TRBV19 to TRBJ2-1; tentative D call: TRBD2 (5 bases). This CDR3 is 13 amino acids long. CDR1 is LNHDA and CDR2 is SQIVND in the germline V gene (reference sequence). V dropped 5 bases and J dropped 9 bases, with 14 bases sitting between them. The CDR3 DNA reads TGTGCCAGTAGTCCTAGCTCGCAAGGTGAGCAGTTCTTC. Amino acids: CASSPSSQGEQFF.

The V gene is TRBV24-1, the J gene TRBJ2-6; no firm D call. Trimming removed 5 bases from V and 1 base from J, with 5 bases in between. From germline, CDR1 is KGHDR and CDR2 SFDVKD. This CDR3 is 14 amino acids long. The CDR3 DNA sequence: TGTGCCACCAGTGCCGGTTCTGGGGCCAACGTCCTGACTTTC. Translated: CATSAGSGANVLTF.

This rearrangement joins TRBV29-1 to TRBJ2-1; 11 positions agree with TRBD2. The V gene's germline CDR1 is SQVTM and CDR2 ANQGSEA. V trimming: 5 bases; J trimming: 9 bases; junction bases outside the gene matches: 9. This CDR3 comprises 14 residues. This CDR3 reads CSVSLAGGPGEQFF. CDR3 bases: TGCAGCGTTTCCCTAGCGGGGGGCCCCGGTGAGCAGTTCTTC.

The chain uses TRBV7-8 and TRBJ2-7; D not resolved. CDR1 is SGHVS and CDR2 is FQNEAQ in the germline V gene. The CDR3 contains 13 residues. Trimming shortened V by 6 bases and J by 2 bases, and 11 bases separated the two germline ends. The DNA of the CDR3 is TGTGCCAGCAGTAGACCCTCAGCCTACGAGCAGTACGTC. Translating gives CASSRPSAYEQYV.

The V gene is TRBV6-1, the J gene TRBJ2-7; D might be TRBD1 or TRBD2, each matching 6 bases. CDR3 length: 14 amino acids. V gave up 3 bases and J gave up 0 bases, with 9 bases separating them. Per the germline V gene, CDR1 is MNHNS and CDR2 is SASEGT. CDR3 bases: TGTGCCAGCAGTGAGGGGGGCGCCTCCTACGAGCAGTACGTC. Translating it yields CASSEGGASYEQYV.

This clone was counted only a few times. The chain links TRBV30 to TRBJ1-5, with D perhaps TRBD1 (6 bases). The V and J ends lost 0 bases and 4 bases respectively, with 16 bases between them. This CDR3 comprises 16 residues. Germline assignment: CDR1 GTSNPN and CDR2 SVGIG (reference sequence). CDR3 region: CAWSVQGPLENQPQHF. CDR3 in DNA: TGTGCCTGGAGTGTACAGGGTCCATTGGAAAATCAGCCCCAGCATTTT.

V usage is TRBV28 and J usage is TRBJ2-1; D is undetermined. The CDR3 is 11 amino acids. Germline CDR1 MDHEN, CDR2 SYDVKM. V lost 1 base and J 6 bases, leaving 1 base between the germline ends. CDR3 residues: CASSLFNEQFF. DNA for the CDR3: TGTGCCAGCAGTTTATTCAATGAGCAGTTCTTC.

The gene calls are TRBV10-3 and TRBJ1-5; a weak D match, TRBD1 (6 bases). CDR3 length equals 14 residues. Germline CDR1 is ENHRY and CDR2 is SYGVKD. V was trimmed by 2 bases and J by 7 bases, leaving 12 bases between them. This chain's CDR3 is CAISEEQGGQPQHF. The CDR3 DNA reads as TGTGCCATCAGTGAGGAACAGGGTGGACAGCCCCAGCATTTT.

The chain employs TRBV4-2 and TRBJ2-3; D gene unclear. This CDR3 has 16 amino acids. Germline V gene data show CDR1 as LGHNA and CDR2 as YNFKEQ. The V gene lost 1 base and the J gene lost 1 base, with 12 bases spanning the gap. The CDR3 DNA reads as TGTGCCAGCAGCCAAGGAACGGGCCTTCGCACAGATACGCAGTATTTT. Translating it yields CASSQGTGLRTDTQYF.

The chain links TRBV28 to TRBJ2-1; D gene unclear. The V end lost 3 bases, the J end lost 0 bases, and 12 bases lay between the germline ends. The CDR3 is 16 amino acids. Per germline, CDR1 MDHEN and CDR2 SYDVKM. CDR3 in DNA: TGTGCCAGCAGTTTTTGGGGTAAGGTCTCCTACAATGAGCAGTTCTTC. Translated: CASSFWGKVSYNEQFF.

V and J are TRBV6-5 and TRBJ1-1; no firm D call. Trimming cost V 6 bases and J 0 bases, with 11 bases left between them. The CDR3 contains 14 residues. Germline lookup yields CDR1 MNHEY and CDR2 SVGAGI. CDR3: CASSPRTLNTEAFF. The CDR3 DNA reads TGTGCCAGCAGCCCCCGGACCCTGAACACTGAAGCTTTCTTT.

The sample holds one count of this clone. The chain recombines TRBV24-1 with TRBJ2-1, with D uncertain. V was shortened by 4 bases and J by 3 bases, with 9 bases between the two germline ends. This CDR3 comprises 14 residues. Germline V gene lookup returns CDR1 KGHDR and CDR2 SFDVKD. In DNA, the CDR3 is TGTGCCACCAGTGAACCCGCTGGCTACAATGAGCAGTTCTTC. This sequence encodes CATSEPAGYNEQFF.

V is TRBV6-1 and J is TRBJ1-1; TRBD1 matches 9 bases. Unmatched junction bases numbered 2, after V lost 2 bases and J lost 10 bases. CDR1 is MNHNS, CDR2 SASEGT, per germline. The CDR3 length is 12 residues. The CDR3 here is CASSELDRGAFF. As DNA, the CDR3 is TGTGCCAGCAGTGAATTGGACAGGGGAGCTTTCTTT.

The rearrangement links TRBV18 to TRBJ2-5; D remains unclear. V was cut by 1 base and J by 4 bases, with 4 bases left in between. The CDR3 loop spans 12 amino acids. Germline lookup yields CDR1 KGHSH and CDR2 LQKENI. Here the CDR3 DNA reads TGTGCCAGCTCACCACTCACAGAGACCCAGTACTTC. Amino acids: CASSPLTETQYF.

The V gene is TRBV28, the J gene TRBJ1-2; 7 positions match TRBD1. This CDR3 is built from 13 residues. V gave up 5 bases and J gave up 8 bases; unmatched junction bases: 8. CDR1 is MDHEN, CDR2 SYDVKM, per germline. This CDR3 reads CASSQTGVRGYTF. Here the CDR3 DNA reads TGTGCCAGCAGTCAAACAGGGGTTCGAGGCTACACCTTC.

This clone has just one count. The chain joins TRBV6-5 to TRBJ1-3, with 8 positions matching TRBD1. This CDR3 has 15 residues. Unmatched junction bases numbered 3, after V lost 5 bases and J lost 0 bases. In germline, CDR1 is MNHEY, CDR2 SVGAGI. The CDR3 sequence: CASSRTGISGNTIYF. CDR3 DNA: TGTGCCAGCAGTAGGACAGGGATCTCTGGAAACACCATATATTTT.

CDR3 nucleotides: TGCGCCAGCAGCCAAGTCGGCAGGGATAATTCACCCCTCCACTTT. Translating it yields CASSQVGRDNSPLHF. The chain uses TRBV4-3 and TRBJ1-6; D is perhaps TRBD1 (5 bases). Germline-derived CDR1 and CDR2 are LGHNA and YSLEER. With 1 base removed from V and 5 bases from J, the gap between germline ends came to 9 bases. There are 15 residues in the CDR3.

The table lists this clone with a few counts. This chain joins TRBV10-1 and TRBJ2-7; 9 bases map to TRBD1. The CDR3 is 14 residues long. With V trimmed by 4 bases and J by 7 bases, 8 bases remained unmatched. Germline V gene lookup returns CDR1 WNHNN and CDR2 SYGVQD (reference sequence). This CDR3 reads CASSAGQGKGEQYV. CDR3 DNA sequence: TGCGCCAGCAGTGCCGGACAGGGGAAGGGGGAGCAGTACGTC.

The genes are TRBV14 and TRBJ2-7; D call uncertain. The CDR3 is 14 amino acids. Germline V gene data show CDR1 as SGHDN and CDR2 as FVKESK. The germline V and J ends were trimmed by 1 base and 3 bases, with 10 bases remaining between them. The CDR3 here is CASSQGRTYYEQYV. CDR3 DNA: TGTGCCAGCAGCCAAGGACGTACCTACTACGAGCAGTACGTC.

This chain uses TRBV5-1 with TRBJ1-4; 12 positions match TRBD1. Germline V lookup: CDR1 SGHRS, CDR2 YFSETQ. Trimming at V came to 0 bases and at J to 7 bases, leaving 4 bases not matched to a gene. The CDR3 has 16 residues. CDR3 region: CASSLAGGQGAEKLFF. The CDR3 nucleotides read TGCGCCAGCAGCTTGGCCGGGGGACAGGGGGCTGAAAAACTGTTTTTT.

The chain is built from TRBV5-1 and TRBJ1-1; no reliable D call. The CDR3 extends over 13 amino acids. Germline-derived CDR1 and CDR2 are SGHRS and YFSETQ. The ends were cut back, 4 bases at V and 2 bases at J, with 9 bases in the middle. CDR3 sequence reads: CASSQDLNTEAFF. In DNA form, the CDR3 reads TGCGCCAGCAGCCAGGACTTAAACACTGAAGCTTTCTTT.

The chain couples TRBV5-8 to TRBJ2-5; possible D gene TRBD1, 6 bases. Germline V gives CDR1 SGHTS, CDR2 YDEGEE. CDR3 length: 13 amino acids. V lost 3 bases, J lost 8 bases, and 14 bases lay in between. The CDR3 loop is CASSSGQFITQYF. The CDR3, as DNA: TGTGCCAGCAGCTCCGGACAGTTCATCACCCAGTACTTC.

The chain is built from TRBV4-3 and TRBJ1-2; weak D call: TRBD1 (5 bases). The CDR3 sequence is 15 residues long. Trimming cost V 2 bases and J 4 bases, with 14 bases left between them. Per the germline V gene, CDR1 is LGHNA and CDR2 is YSLEER. The CDR3 reads CASSQSGGQGYGYTF. The CDR3 DNA reads TGCGCCAGCAGCCAATCTGGGGGTCAGGGCTATGGCTACACCTTC.

This rearrangement joins TRBV2 to TRBJ2-1; D not certain. The V gene's germline CDR1 is SNHLY and CDR2 FYNNEI. This CDR3 has 14 residues. V lost 4 bases, J lost 4 bases, and 11 bases lay in between. CDR3 loop: CASSGSGTYNEQFF. The CDR3 DNA follows: TGTGCCAGCAGTGGATCGGGTACATACAATGAGCAGTTCTTC.

The chain couples TRBV19 to TRBJ2-1; 9 nucleotides line up with TRBD2. Germline V gives CDR1 LNHDA, CDR2 SQIVND (reference sequence). The V segment lost 4 bases and the J segment 7 bases; nucleotides outside the gene matches: 11. This CDR3 spans 16 amino acids. CDR3 sequence reads: CASSRFSGGPLNEQFF. In DNA form, the CDR3 reads TGTGCCAGTAGTAGGTTTAGCGGGGGCCCCCTAAATGAGCAGTTCTTC.

The chain joins TRBV6-5 to TRBJ2-7, with D possibly matching TRBD1 (6 bases). V was clipped by 5 bases and J by 0 bases, with 11 bases between them. The germline gives CDR1 MNHEY, CDR2 SVGAGI. The CDR3 length is 14 residues. This chain's CDR3 is CASSLGHSSYEQYV. The CDR3 DNA reads as TGTGCCAGCAGTCTGGGACACAGCTCCTACGAGCAGTACGTC.

The chain is built from TRBV4-3 and TRBJ2-1, with 13 bases identical to TRBD2. The CDR3 runs to 17 residues. Germline CDR1 and CDR2: LGHNA and YSLEER. The ends lost 0 bases at V and 6 bases at J; junction bases unmatched: 5. This chain's CDR3 is CASSQDARTSGGNEQFF. The DNA for the CDR3 is TGCGCCAGCAGCCAAGACGCTCGGACTAGCGGGGGCAATGAGCAGTTCTTC.